This T cell receptor (beta chain) is from a study of T cells in Graves' hyperthyroidism and ophthalmopathy. Per germline, CDR1 KGHDR and CDR2 SFDVKD. V lost 9 bases, J lost 6 bases, and 12 bases stayed unmatched. The CDR3 is made up of 14 amino acids. RNA transcripts were the template for amplifying TCR beta CDR3 regions. HTBI primers were used for first-round RT-PCR of the TCR CDR3. MiXCR was run by TCRdb on the multiplex PCR reads, yielding one entry per CDR3 protein. There are about 380,000 distinct CDR3 sequences in the sample; around 13% occur only once, and 8% to 13% lies in the top ten. This receptor was obtained from a woman in her fifties or sixties with Graves' hyperthyroidism. The sequencing input was blood. This chain uses TRBV24-1 with TRBJ2-7, with 8 bases identical to TRBD1. In DNA form, the CDR3 reads TGTGCCACCTCAGCCCGGGACAGGAGATCCGAGCAGTACTTC. This codes for CATSARDRRSEQYF.